The 26 T cell receptor beta chains in this list originate from one sample, sequenced in a study of T cells after yellow fever vaccination. MiXCR, applied by TCRdb to the 5' RACE reads, yields one record per CDR3 protein. The table shows 320,000 or so distinct CDR3 sequences, with roughly 8% occurring only once. The material sequenced was PBMCs, taken 45 days after the first yellow fever vaccination. Every receptor here comes from a man between 18 and 29 years old who received the YFV17D yellow fever vaccine.

This clonotype was observed a handful of times. The chain is built from TRBV7-2 and TRBJ2-1; D not certain. Germline V lookup: CDR1 SGHTA, CDR2 FQGNSA. Trimming cost V 8 bases and J 0 bases, with 14 bases left between them. The CDR3 sequence is 15 residues long. DNA for the CDR3: TGTGCCAGCGGATCTTGGTTGAGCTCCTACAATGAGCAGTTCTTC. It encodes CASGSWLSSYNEQFF.

This clonotype was found many times. Mismatch with germline at one junction end may stem from a read error. This chain connects TRBV12-3 or TRBV12-4 to TRBJ1-6; D uncertain. The length of the CDR3 is 12 residues. This CDR3 is CASSLGNSPLHF. CDR3 coding DNA: TGCGCCAGCAGCCTGGGGAATTCACCCCTCCACTTT.

This clonotype was found a few times. The chain combines TRBV10-3 with TRBJ2-3; 8 nucleotides align to TRBD2. Germline assignment: CDR1 ENHRY and CDR2 SYGVKD. J was trimmed by 1 base and V by 7 bases; bases with no gene match: 4. CDR3 length equals 14 residues. In DNA, the CDR3 is TGTGCCATCATGCGGGGGGTTGGCACAGATACGCAGTATTTT. It specifies CAIMRGVGTDTQYF.

This clonotype appeared a few times. The chain employs TRBV5-1 and TRBJ2-7; TRBD1 matches at 9 bases. After removal of 3 bases from V and 1 base from J, the junction contained 2 bases not matched to a gene. The CDR3 runs to 14 residues. CDR1 SGHRS and CDR2 YFSETQ come from the germline V gene. The CDR3 DNA sequence: TGCGCCAGCAGCTGGGGGACAGGGTCCTACGAGCAGTACGTC. As protein: CASSWGTGSYEQYV.

This clonotype was observed a handful of times. The gene calls are TRBV7-9 and TRBJ1-1; TRBD1 matches 7 bases. This CDR3 spans 15 amino acids. Trimming cost V 3 bases and J 4 bases; bases outside gene matches: 8. Germline values: CDR1 SEHNR, CDR2 FQNEAQ (reference sequence). CDR3 region: CASSFTGDVGTEAFF. The DNA of the CDR3 is TGTGCCAGCAGCTTTACAGGGGATGTGGGCACTGAAGCTTTCTTT.

V usage is TRBV6-1 and J usage is TRBJ1-2; TRBD1 might be the D (5 bases). V lost 5 bases and J lost 2, with 12 bases in between. The CDR3 runs 14 residues. Germline V gene sequence: CDR1 MNHNS, CDR2 SASEGT. CDR3 DNA sequence: TGTGCCAGCAGTCCAGGGCCCTCAAACTATGGCTACACCTTC. This sequence encodes CASSPGPSNYGYTF.

The J gene is TRBJ1-3, the V gene TRBV4-3; 7 bases align to TRBD1. Losses at the gene ends were 0 bases for V and 4 bases for J; bases not matched to a gene: 9. Germline CDR1 and CDR2: LGHNA and YSLEER. The CDR3 has 17 residues. The CDR3 sequence: CASSQDRATGIGNTIYF. CDR3 nucleotide sequence: TGCGCCAGCAGCCAAGATCGTGCGACAGGGATCGGAAACACCATATATTTT.

The gene calls are TRBV2 and TRBJ2-7; D call uncertain. This CDR3 has 12 residues. CDR1 is SNHLY, CDR2 FYNNEI, per germline. Trimming pared 7 bases from V and 3 bases from J, leaving 10 bases between. The CDR3 is CASTGPGYEQYF. The CDR3 coding sequence is TGTGCCAGCACGGGTCCGGGCTACGAGCAGTACTTC. Drawing the rest from reference TRBV2 and TRBJ2-7, the complete variable domain is EPEVTQTPSHQVTQMGQEVILRCVPISNHLYFYWYRQILGQKVEFLVSFYNNEISEKSEIFDDQFSVERPDGSNFTLKIRSTKLEDSAMYFCASTGPGYEQYFGPGTRLTVT.

The rearrangement links TRBV19 to TRBJ2-1; TRBD1 matches at 7 bases. Germline V gene lookup returns CDR1 LNHDA and CDR2 SQIVND (reference sequence). The CDR3 sequence is 14 residues long. Trimming took 1 base from V and 3 from J; bases not matched to a gene: 0. The CDR3 region is CASSIGTGYNEQFF. The CDR3 DNA follows: TGTGCCAGTAGTATAGGGACAGGCTACAATGAGCAGTTCTTC.

This clonotype has a handful of counts. The chain carries TRBV12-3 or TRBV12-4 and TRBJ2-7, with D possibly matching TRBD1 (6 bases). This CDR3 comprises 13 residues. Trimming stripped 5 bases from V and 4 bases from J, with 12 bases between. The DNA of the CDR3 is TGTGCCAGCAGTCCAGGGGTTCCGTACGAGCAGTACTTC. Amino acids: CASSPGVPYEQYF.

J is TRBJ2-7 and V is TRBV20-1; the D gene is possibly TRBD1 (6 bases). The V gene lost 6 bases and the J gene lost 0 bases, with 18 bases spanning the gap. Germline V gene data show CDR1 as DFQATT and CDR2 as SNEGSKA (reference sequence). CDR3 length equals 15 residues. The CDR3 loop is CSANTLTGSSYEQYF. CDR3 DNA sequence: TGCAGTGCGAACACACTTACAGGGAGCTCCTACGAGCAGTACTTC.

This clonotype occurred a few times. V is TRBV7-3 and J is TRBJ2-3, with 9 bases lining up with TRBD1. CDR1 and CDR2 (germline): SGHTA, FQGTGA. Trimming took 5 bases from V and 5 from J; bases not matched to a gene: 11. The CDR3 is 16 residues long. In nucleotides, the CDR3 is TGTGCCAGCAGCCCTGGTCCAGGACAGGGGATAGATACGCAGTATTTT. Encoded protein: CASSPGPGQGIDTQYF.

This clonotype has only a few counts. This sequence joins TRBV24-1 and TRBJ2-1; perhaps TRBD2 as D (5 bases). V shed 6 bases and J shed 6 bases, with 8 bases lying between them. This CDR3 has 12 residues. Germline assignment: CDR1 KGHDR and CDR2 SFDVKD. CDR3 bases: TGTGCCACCAGTACACGGGGCAATGAGCAGTTCTTC. The encoded protein is CATSTRGNEQFF.

This clonotype was picked up a small number of times. The chain uses TRBV7-3 and TRBJ2-1; 9 nucleotides align to TRBD2. CDR3 size: 15 residues. J was trimmed by 4 bases and V by 2 bases; bases with no gene match: 3. CDR1 SGHTA and CDR2 FQGTGA come from the germline V gene. CDR3 DNA: TGTGCCAGCAGCTTACAGGCGGGGGGGTACAATGAGCAGTTCTTC. This translates into CASSLQAGGYNEQFF.

This clonotype was counted between two and nine times. This chain links TRBV25-1 with TRBJ1-1; no definite D call. The ends were cut back, 8 bases at V and 3 bases at J, with 4 bases in the middle. This CDR3 is 10 amino acids long. Germline-derived CDR1 and CDR2 are MGHDK and SYGVNS. The CDR3 DNA is TGTGCCAGCGGTCACACTGAAGCTTTCTTT. This encodes CASGHTEAFF.

This chain uses TRBV5-1 with TRBJ2-7; 8 bases agree with TRBD2. The CDR3 is 14 residues long. Germline CDR1 is SGHRS and CDR2 is YFSETQ. The ends lost 4 bases at V and 6 bases at J; junction bases unmatched: 9. The CDR3 region is CASSLSGEGLEQYF. The CDR3 DNA follows: TGCGCCAGCAGCCTTAGCGGGGAAGGGCTCGAGCAGTACTTC.

The chain is built from TRBV5-1 and TRBJ1-6; D is perhaps TRBD1 (5 bases). The germline CDR1 and CDR2 sequences are SGHRS and YFSETQ. The CDR3 is made up of 17 amino acids. Trimming left V 0 bases short and J 9 bases short, with 19 bases between. The CDR3 DNA reads TGCGCCAGCAGCTTGGTACTTCAGGGCTCTCCGCTTTCACCCCTCCACTTT. The encoded protein is CASSLVLQGSPLSPLHF.

This clonotype was observed a few times. The chain carries TRBV6-5 and TRBJ1-1; perhaps TRBD1 as D (5 bases). The CDR3 extends over 13 amino acids. Germline CDR1 is MNHEY and CDR2 is SVGAGI. Deletions cut 2 bases from V and 8 bases from J, with 12 bases between. DNA for the CDR3: TGTGCCAGCAGTTACCCTCCAGGACACGAAGCTTTCTTT. Its protein is CASSYPPGHEAFF.

This clonotype was picked up a small number of times. J is TRBJ2-1 and V is TRBV12-3 or TRBV12-4; tentative D call: TRBD2 (5 bases). V lost 4 bases and J 8 bases, leaving 6 bases between the germline ends. This CDR3 comprises 11 residues. CDR3 amino acids: CASSYGDEQFF. The CDR3 coding sequence is TGTGCCAGCAGTTACGGGGATGAGCAGTTCTTC.

This sequence joins TRBV12-3 or TRBV12-4 and TRBJ1-5; weak D call: TRBD1 (5 bases). Trimming pared 2 bases from V and 7 bases from J, leaving 12 bases between. The CDR3 runs 14 residues. The chain's CDR3 is CASSLSQGSQPQHF. The CDR3 coding sequence is TGTGCCAGCAGTTTAAGCCAGGGATCCCAGCCCCAGCATTTT.

The genes are TRBV10-3 and TRBJ1-2; 7 bases fit TRBD1. Germline loops: CDR1 ENHRY, CDR2 SYGVKD. The CDR3 contains 16 residues. V trimming: 5 bases; J trimming: 3 bases; junction bases outside the gene matches: 12. The CDR3 loop is CAISRERQGEDYGYTF. The DNA for the CDR3 is TGTGCCATCAGTCGCGAACGACAGGGAGAGGACTATGGCTACACCTTC.

This chain links TRBV7-2 with TRBJ2-5; no reliable D call. Germline CDR1 reads SGHTA; CDR2 reads FQGNSA. CDR3 length: 13 residues. Deletions cut 5 bases from V and 4 bases from J, with 11 bases between. CDR3 residues: CASSRPTLETQYF. CDR3 nucleotide sequence: TGTGCCAGCAGCCGCCCGACTTTAGAGACCCAGTACTTC.

This clonotype showed up just a few times. The V call is TRBV11-2, the J call TRBJ2-2, with 10 bases lining up with TRBD1. The germline V gene has CDR1 SGHAT and CDR2 FQNNGV. The ends lost 5 bases at V and 4 bases at J; junction bases unmatched: 10. The CDR3 runs to 17 residues. For the CDR3, the DNA is TGTGCCAGCAGCCCCCTGACAGGGGGCATCGTCACCGGGGAGCTGTTTTTT. Its translation is CASSPLTGGIVTGELFF.

V gene TRBV5-1 combines with J gene TRBJ1-5; 7 bases line up with TRBD1. The V and J ends lost 4 bases and 7 bases, in that order; junction bases with no gene match: 5. The CDR3 loop spans 13 amino acids. CDR1 is SGHRS, CDR2 YFSETQ, per germline. As DNA, the CDR3 is TGCGCCAGCAGCACAGGGGACGGGCAGCCCCAGCATTTT. The encoded protein is CASSTGDGQPQHF.

The chain uses TRBV15 and TRBJ1-5; no clear D gene. V shed 4 bases and J shed 4 bases, with 14 bases lying between them. The V gene's germline CDR1 is LNHNV and CDR2 YYDKDF (reference sequence). The CDR3 is 15 amino acids. As DNA, the CDR3 is TGTGCCACCAGCACCTTAGATGGGATAAATCAGCCCCAGCATTTT. The encoded protein is CATSTLDGINQPQHF.

This clonotype was observed many times. This chain connects TRBV3-1 to TRBJ1-4, with D perhaps matching TRBD1 (6 bases). This CDR3 spans 15 amino acids. V lost 4 bases and J lost 6, with 15 bases in between. Germline-derived CDR1 and CDR2 are LGHDT and YNNKEL (reference sequence). CDR3 sequence reads: CASSPIGTRYEKLFF. The CDR3, as DNA: TGTGCCAGCAGCCCAATCGGGACACGCTATGAAAAACTGTTTTTT.